This T cell receptor (beta chain) appears in the sequencing data of a study of vaccination effects on CD4 cells after COVID-19 (dated by TCRdb to between 2021 and 2023). Turning to the overall study: Participants received two doses of either the BNT162b2 or the mRNA-1273 mRNA SARS-CoV-2 vaccine. A total of around eleven COVID-19 convalescent patients and a few SARS-CoV-2-naive healthy vaccine recipients were included in the full study. Cultures from other donors in the study were sequenced using the Oncomine TCR Beta short-read assay on an Illumina iSeq 100. Pre-vaccine samples from two convalescent patients were drawn 16 days and one week before the first dose, 142 and 148 days after COVID-19 diagnosis. SARS-CoV-2 spike-specific CD4+ TCR repertoires were compared before and after mRNA vaccination in COVID-19 convalescent patients and in infection-naive vaccine recipients. Overall study outcomes, separate from this receptor: Among convalescent patients, the spike-reactive repertoire after vaccination was made up mainly of new vaccine-induced clones that were largely distinct from the clones induced by infection. Clones induced by infection and clones induced by vaccination both contracted markedly at late timepoints after vaccination, which fits with T cell responses waning over time. The study was limited by a small number of convalescent patients and lacked early post-infection timepoints.

Library preparation employed the immunoSEQ multiplex PCR assay. DNA from the cultured, isolated CD4+ T cells was subjected to TCR beta CDR3 sequencing. As for the original processing: Non-productive TCR sequences were removed, reads were trimmed to the CDR3 region, and CDR3s of at least 7 amino acids were retained. The MANAFEST web app was used to identify antigen-specific clonotypes by comparing expansion in peptide wells with expansion in reference cultures. Positive clones required FDR<0.05 expansion versus reference and all other wells, odds ratio above 5, and frequency above 0.1% in two replicate wells. A clonotype was defined as cross-reactive if the clonotype was significantly expanded both in SARS-CoV-2 spike wells and in at least one common cold coronavirus spike condition. Using the stringdist R package, CDR3 similarity was measured by Levenshtein distance, and unrooted trees were constructed with ape in R 3.6.1. Sourced from immuneACCESS, this table was stored by TCRdb with only in-frame sequences that have V and J called. A share of the clones is absent; for the studies checked, an unresolved V gene accounts for under half, and the remainder has no known explanation. Clone size and V and J calls were adopted from that table, with D and trimming inferred from the DNA. The sample yields some 40,000 clones; around 67% were counted once. The top ten hold 33% of the sample.

To identify antigen-specific CD4+ T cell clonotypes by their expansion, the ViraFEST assay first stimulated PBMC with viral peptide pools and then applied TCR sequencing. After less than 13 days of culture, CD4+ T cells were isolated with the EasySep CD4+ T cell isolation kit. PCR-confirmed SARS-CoV-2 infection had occurred in convalescent patients between March and December 2020, before the Alpha, Beta and Delta variants emerged in the United States. A few million PBMC per well were cultured with approximately 10 ug/ml peptides in IMDM containing 5% human AB serum, 10 IU/ml IL-2 and gentamicin. Half of the culture medium was replaced with fresh IL-2-containing medium on days 3 and 7. Unless noted otherwise, every peptide stimulation condition was grown in triplicate wells. PBMC were separated from whole blood using Ficoll-Paque Plus gradient centrifugation and were then either cryopreserved at -140C or used fresh. The QIAamp micro DNA kit was used to extract genomic DNA from the cultured CD4+ T cells.

Its CDR3 holds 15 amino acids, cysteine through phenylalanine. The sequence is cut down to CDR3 DNA, 45 bases in frame from base 1. The V end gives up 6 bases and the J end 0 bases, leaving 4 bases in the junction not matched to a gene. Based on the germline V gene (reference sequence), the CDR1 and CDR2 sequences are DFQATT and SNEGSKA. In this sample, this clone turned up a few times. This receptor's antigen is unknown. The sample holds no much larger clone one base away, and base qualities are not on file. The receptor was isolated from a human donor who had a prior SARS-CoV-2 infection. The sequencing used CD4+ T cells from PBMCs cultured with a peptide pool, collected before COVID-19 vaccination. The V and J genes are TRBV20-1 and TRBJ2-1, and TRBD2 matches 11 of the central bases. The DNA sequence is TGCAGTGCAAGTAGCGGGAGGGCCTCCTACAATGAGCAGTTCTTC. Its protein product is CSASSGRASYNEQFF.